The 30 T cell receptor beta chains below were found in one sample sequenced in a study of blood T cells in healthy people across ages. Using a J-beta primer mix together with a sample-barcoded 5' primer, a second PCR was run for roughly 6 to 12 cycles. Via MiXCR, TCRdb re-called the 5' RACE reads, giving one row per CDR3 protein. The sample carries just over 1 million distinct CDR3 sequences, 45% recorded once. Sequences were obtained from blood. Receptors originate from a woman aged 55 to 70 in good health.

The V and J genes are TRBV27 and TRBJ2-4; the D is unclear. Germline V gene data show CDR1 as MNHEY and CDR2 as SMNVEV (reference sequence). The V gene lost 5 bases and the J gene lost 4 bases, with 9 bases spanning the gap. The CDR3 is 13 amino acids. The CDR3 spells CASSVGIKNIQYF. The CDR3 coding sequence is TGTGCCAGCAGTGTAGGGATTAAAAACATTCAGTACTTC.

The CDR3, as DNA: TGCGCCAGCAGCTTGATAGACAGGGGCAAAGACAATGAGCAGTTCTTC. Translating it yields CASSLIDRGKDNEQFF. The rearrangement links TRBV5-1 to TRBJ2-1; TRBD1 matches 8 bases. V shed 1 base and J 5 bases; nucleotides not matched to a gene: 8. Germline V gene lookup returns CDR1 SGHRS and CDR2 YFSETQ. CDR3 length: 16 residues.

This clonotype was seen a few times. The chain recombines TRBV13 with TRBJ2-3; 10 bases align to TRBD2. The V and J ends lost 5 bases and 0 bases, in that order; junction bases with no gene match: 5. CDR1 is PRHDT and CDR2 is FYEKMQ in the germline V gene (reference sequence). The CDR3 is 16 amino acids. Here the CDR3 reads CASSGGLAASTDTQYF. Here the CDR3 DNA reads TGTGCCAGCAGCGGAGGACTAGCGGCCAGCACAGATACGCAGTATTTT.

The gene calls are TRBV11-3 and TRBJ2-3, with 9 bases aligning to TRBD2. Germline CDR1 and CDR2: SGHNT and YENEEA. The ends lost 7 bases at V and 2 bases at J; junction bases unmatched: 7. The CDR3 consists of 15 residues. The CDR3 spells CASTPTSGDTDTQYF. The CDR3 nucleotides are TGTGCCAGCACCCCGACTAGCGGAGACACAGATACGCAGTATTTT.

The chain uses TRBV7-9 and TRBJ2-7, with 7 bases identical to TRBD1. V was pared by 6 bases and J by 2 bases, with 10 bases of the junction left unmatched. This CDR3 comprises 15 residues. The germline V gene encodes CDR1 SEHNR and CDR2 FQNEAQ (reference sequence). CDR3 coding DNA: TGTGCCAGCAGTGCTCGACAGGGTCTTCCCTACGAGCAGTACTTC. Amino acids: CASSARQGLPYEQYF.

This clonotype was detected once. One end of the junction fails to match germline, which may point to a read error. V gene TRBV11-2 combines with J gene TRBJ2-1; 13 nucleotides line up with TRBD2. The germline CDR1 and CDR2 sequences are SGHAT and FQNNGV. The CDR3 length is 17 residues. Written as DNA, the CDR3 is TGCGCCAGCAGCCTCCGACTAGCGGGAGGATTTAACAATGAGCAGTTCTTC. It yields the protein CASSLRLAGGFNNEQFF. The complete variable domain, with remaining parts taken from reference TRBV11-2 and TRBJ2-1, reads EAGVAQSPRYKIIEKRQSVAFWCNPISGHATLYWYQQILGQGPKLLIQFQNNGVVDDSQLPKDRFSAERLKGVDSTLKIQPAKLEDSAVYLCASSLRLAGGFNNEQFFGPGTRLTVL.

The chain carries TRBV28 and TRBJ1-1, with 7 bases that match TRBD1. Germline values: CDR1 MDHEN, CDR2 SYDVKM. V shed 2 bases and J 0 bases; nucleotides not matched to a gene: 3. The CDR3 is 15 amino acids. The CDR3 loop reads CASSLLRGMNTEAFF. As DNA, the CDR3 is TGTGCCAGCAGTTTACTCAGGGGGATGAACACTGAAGCTTTCTTT.

V gene TRBV10-1 combines with J gene TRBJ2-5; a weak D match, TRBD1 (6 bases). The germline V gene encodes CDR1 WNHNN and CDR2 SYGVQD (reference sequence). This CDR3 spans 16 amino acids. V was clipped by 0 bases and J by 5 bases, with 16 bases between them. The CDR3 DNA sequence: TGCGCCAGCAGTGAGTCACCAGCGAGTGACAGGGAGACCCAGTACTTC. Amino acids: CASSESPASDRETQYF.

This clonotype was seen more than once but under ten times. The gene calls are TRBV2 and TRBJ2-4; 7 nucleotides align to TRBD2. Germline CDR1 is SNHLY and CDR2 is FYNNEI. The CDR3 loop spans 15 amino acids. Trimming removed 7 bases from V and 1 base from J; junction bases left unmatched: 7. CDR3 in DNA: TGTGCCAGCATTGGGAGCGGGATTGCCAAAAACATTCAGTACTTC. This gives the protein CASIGSGIAKNIQYF. Full variable domain (rest looked up from reference TRBV2 and TRBJ2-4): EPEVTQTPSHQVTQMGQEVILRCVPISNHLYFYWYRQILGQKVEFLVSFYNNEISEKSEIFDDQFSVERPDGSNFTLKIRSTKLEDSAMYFCASIGSGIAKNIQYFGAGTRLSVL.

CDR3 coding DNA: TGTGCCAGCAGAAAAAGGGGACAGGGGGCTTCCAACAATCAGCCCCAGCATTTT. Translating it yields CASRKRGQGASNNQPQHF. This chain connects TRBV12-3 or TRBV12-4 to TRBJ1-5; 12 bases are shared with TRBD1. The CDR3 spans 18 residues. J was trimmed by 3 bases and V by 6 bases; bases with no gene match: 12.

The chain combines TRBV4-1 with TRBJ2-3, with 12 bases identical to TRBD2. Germline V lookup: CDR1 MGHRA, CDR2 YSYEKL. With V trimmed by 3 bases and J by 6 bases, 1 base remained unmatched. This CDR3 region has 14 residues. As DNA, the CDR3 is TGCGCCAGCAGCCACGGGACTAGCGGGGATACGCAGTATTTT. Its translation is CASSHGTSGDTQYF.

This clonotype has only a few counts. The chain employs TRBV9 and TRBJ2-4, with unresolved D. Trimming took 0 bases from V and 0 from J, leaving 16 bases between them. Germline values: CDR1 SGDLS, CDR2 YYNGEE. CDR3 length equals 18 residues. The CDR3 loop is CASSVEGQSELAKNIQYF. For the CDR3, the DNA is TGTGCCAGCAGCGTAGAGGGCCAGTCGGAGTTAGCCAAAAACATTCAGTACTTC.

The chain has TRBV29-1 and TRBJ2-6; D is undetermined. Germline V gene sequence: CDR1 SQVTM, CDR2 ANQGSEA. CDR3 length equals 13 residues. Between the trimmed V and J ends, which lost 7 bases and 0 bases, there was a span of 7 bases. In nucleotides, the CDR3 is TGCAGCGCCGAGATCTCTGGGGCCAACGTCCTGACTTTC. Protein sequence: CSAEISGANVLTF.

J is TRBJ2-7 and V is TRBV5-4; D possibly corresponds to TRBD2 (5 bases). Trimming took 4 bases from V and 2 from J, leaving 13 bases between them. This CDR3 has 14 amino acids. Germline lookup yields CDR1 SGHNT and CDR2 YYREEE (reference sequence). The CDR3 sequence: CASSLLWETYEQYF. The CDR3 coding sequence is TGTGCCAGCAGCCTCCTTTGGGAGACCTACGAGCAGTACTTC.

This clonotype was detected a few times. The chain couples TRBV10-3 to TRBJ2-3, with 9 bases aligning to TRBD1. This CDR3 is 15 amino acids long. J gave up 2 bases and V 10 bases, and 10 bases lay outside the gene matches. CDR1 is ENHRY, CDR2 SYGVKD, per germline. CDR3 sequence (DNA): TGTGCCACCGGGAAGACAGGGGGATCCACAGATACGCAGTATTTT. Protein product: CATGKTGGSTDTQYF.

This chain uses TRBV5-1 with TRBJ2-7, with D possibly matching TRBD1 (6 bases). This CDR3 has 14 amino acids. V gave up 4 bases and J gave up 4 bases, with 15 bases separating them. CDR1 is SGHRS and CDR2 is YFSETQ in the germline V gene. The CDR3 DNA is TGCGCCAGCAGCGATCCAGGGGTGTCGTACGAGCAGTACTTC. This translates into CASSDPGVSYEQYF. The complete variable domain, with remaining parts taken from reference TRBV5-1 and TRBJ2-7, reads KAGVTQTPRYLIKTRGQQVTLSCSPISGHRSVSWYQQTPGQGLQFLFEYFSETQRNKGNFPGRFSGRQFSNSRSEMNVSTLELGDSALYLCASSDPGVSYEQYFGPGTRLTVT.

V and J are TRBV6-5 and TRBJ2-3, with D possibly TRBD2 on 5 matching bases. In germline, CDR1 is MNHEY, CDR2 SVGAGI. The CDR3 runs 15 residues. V dropped 7 bases and J dropped 1 base, with 15 bases sitting between them. CDR3 residues: CASNSGGSGTDTQYF. Written as DNA, the CDR3 is TGTGCCAGCAATAGTGGAGGTTCTGGCACAGATACGCAGTATTTT.

The table lists this clonotype with a few counts. The rearrangement uses TRBV2 and TRBJ2-3; 10 nucleotides align to TRBD2. Per the germline V gene, CDR1 is SNHLY and CDR2 is FYNNEI. After removal of 8 bases from V and 2 bases from J, the junction contained 7 bases not matched to a gene. This CDR3 has 15 amino acids. CDR3 sequence reads: CASERGGYDTDTQYF. The DNA for the CDR3 is TGTGCCAGCGAGCGGGGGGGGTACGACACAGATACGCAGTATTTT.

This chain's CDR3 is CASSPLYREAFF. In DNA, the CDR3 is TGTGCCAGCAGCCCACTCTACAGGGAAGCTTTCTTT. The chain recombines TRBV11-2 with TRBJ1-1, with D maybe TRBD1 (5 bases). The germline CDR1 and CDR2 sequences are SGHAT and FQNNGV. V lost 5 bases, J lost 8 bases, and 12 bases lay in between. The CDR3 is made up of 12 amino acids.

The chain recombines TRBV12-3 or TRBV12-4 with TRBJ1-2; TRBD1 agrees at 12 bases. This CDR3 has 17 residues. V gave up 6 bases and J gave up 0 bases; unmatched junction bases: 8. CDR3 bases: TGTGCCAGCAGGGGGACAGGGGGCTCCGGAGCTAACTATGGCTACACCTTC. Amino acids: CASRGTGGSGANYGYTF.

About this clonotype: Being one base from a much bigger clone, this may be a read error. V usage is TRBV9 and J usage is TRBJ2-3; no clear D gene. V gave up 0 bases and J gave up 9 bases, with 14 bases separating them. The CDR3 is made up of 14 amino acids. Looked up from germline, CDR1 is SGDLS and CDR2 is YYNGEE. The CDR3 DNA follows: TGTGCCAGCAGCGTAGACGGTTCCGGAGAGACGCAGTATTTT. Its protein product is CASSVDGSGETQYF.

This clonotype has more than one count but fewer than ten. The gene calls are TRBV21-1 and TRBJ2-3; the DNA was not compared with TRBD1, the D call given in the table. TRBV21-1 is a pseudogene. This CDR3 is built from 16 residues. CDR3 sequence reads: CASSKQPLLVTDTQYF. The DNA for the CDR3 is TGTGCCAGCAGCAAACAACCCCTACTAGTAACTGATACGCAGTATTTT.

This clonotype was found once. The gene calls are TRBV18 and TRBJ2-1; no definite D call. The V gene's germline CDR1 is KGHSH and CDR2 LQKENI. V was trimmed by 2 bases and J by 4 bases, leaving 12 bases between them. The CDR3 has 15 residues. CDR3 coding DNA: TGTGCCAGCTCACCAGGGTCTCAGAAATACAATGAGCAGTTCTTC. Its protein product is CASSPGSQKYNEQFF.

This clonotype was counted between two and nine times. CDR3 loop: CASSGAGRQFF. For the CDR3, the DNA is TGCGCCAGCAGCGGAGCGGGAAGGCAGTTCTTC. This sequence joins TRBV5-1 and TRBJ2-1; 7 bases map to TRBD2. Per the germline V gene, CDR1 is SGHRS and CDR2 is YFSETQ. The CDR3 spans 11 residues. Trimming at V came to 4 bases and at J to 12 bases, leaving 4 bases not matched to a gene.

CDR3 amino acids: CASSTTDFTGTQYF. The CDR3 nucleotides read TGTGCCAGCAGTACGACGGACTTCACCGGGACCCAGTACTTC. The chain is built from TRBV27 and TRBJ2-5; perhaps TRBD2 as D (5 bases). The CDR3 is 14 residues long. Germline values: CDR1 MNHEY, CDR2 SMNVEV (reference sequence). With 5 bases removed from V and 7 bases from J, the gap between germline ends came to 17 bases.

This chain uses TRBV20-1 with TRBJ2-7; weak D call: TRBD2 (6 bases). Looked up from germline, CDR1 is DFQATT and CDR2 is SNEGSKA (reference sequence). The CDR3 totals 14 residues. V was shortened by 5 bases and J by 0 bases, with 14 bases between the two germline ends. The CDR3 coding sequence is TGCAGTGCTTATAGTCTAGCGTCCTCCTACGAGCAGTACTTC. Translating gives CSAYSLASSYEQYF.

The V call is TRBV6-5, the J call TRBJ2-7, with a weak D call TRBD2 (6 bases). The CDR3 contains 17 residues. The V end was cut by 4 bases, the J end by 7 bases, with 26 bases between. The germline V gene has CDR1 MNHEY and CDR2 SVGAGI. This CDR3 reads CASSFTLPGLHRGEQYF. The CDR3 coding sequence is TGTGCCAGCAGTTTTACCCTGCCGGGACTCCACCGTGGGGAGCAGTACTTC.

This clonotype was detected a few times. This rearrangement joins TRBV2 to TRBJ2-6; TRBD1 aligns across 8 bases. Germline values: CDR1 SNHLY, CDR2 FYNNEI. V shed 5 bases, J shed 4 bases, and the junction held 10 bases outside the gene matches. The CDR3 has 17 amino acids. In DNA, the CDR3 is TGTGCCAGCAGTCCAACAGGGGGAAGGTCGGGGGCCAACGTCCTGACTTTC. This gives the protein CASSPTGGRSGANVLTF. The whole variable domain, remainder taken from reference TRBV2 and TRBJ2-6, is EPEVTQTPSHQVTQMGQEVILRCVPISNHLYFYWYRQILGQKVEFLVSFYNNEISEKSEIFDDQFSVERPDGSNFTLKIRSTKLEDSAMYFCASSPTGGRSGANVLTFGAGSRLTVL.

The V and J genes are TRBV4-3 and TRBJ2-7; 9 nucleotides match TRBD1. CDR3 length equals 15 residues. The V and J ends lost 2 bases and 5 bases, in that order; junction bases with no gene match: 7. CDR1 and CDR2 (germline): LGHNA, YSLEER. The DNA for the CDR3 is TGCGCCAGCAGCCAACCCGGGACAGGGTCCCACGAGCAGTACTTC. This gives the protein CASSQPGTGSHEQYF.

This rearrangement joins TRBV27 to TRBJ1-6; no reliable D call. Trimming removed 2 bases at V and 3 bases at J, with 11 bases between. Germline CDR1 reads MNHEY; CDR2 reads SMNVEV (reference sequence). The CDR3 extends over 16 amino acids. The CDR3 loop reads CASSLNVVGYNSPLHF. The CDR3 DNA sequence: TGTGCCAGCAGTTTAAATGTGGTCGGCTATAATTCACCCCTCCACTTT.